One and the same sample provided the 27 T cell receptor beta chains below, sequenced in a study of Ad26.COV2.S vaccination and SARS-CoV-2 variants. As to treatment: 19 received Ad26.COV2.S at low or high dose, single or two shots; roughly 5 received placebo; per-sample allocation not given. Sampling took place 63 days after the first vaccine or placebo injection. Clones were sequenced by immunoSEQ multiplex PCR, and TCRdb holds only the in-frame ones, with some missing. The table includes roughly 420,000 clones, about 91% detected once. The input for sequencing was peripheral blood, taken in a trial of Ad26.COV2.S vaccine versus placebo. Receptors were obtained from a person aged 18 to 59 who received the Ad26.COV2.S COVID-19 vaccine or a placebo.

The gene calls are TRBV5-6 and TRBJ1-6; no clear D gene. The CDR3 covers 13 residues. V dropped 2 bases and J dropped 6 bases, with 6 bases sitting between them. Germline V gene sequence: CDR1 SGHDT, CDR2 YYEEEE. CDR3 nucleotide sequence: TGTGCCAGCAGCTTTAACCCTAATTCACCCCTCCACTTT. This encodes CASSFNPNSPLHF.

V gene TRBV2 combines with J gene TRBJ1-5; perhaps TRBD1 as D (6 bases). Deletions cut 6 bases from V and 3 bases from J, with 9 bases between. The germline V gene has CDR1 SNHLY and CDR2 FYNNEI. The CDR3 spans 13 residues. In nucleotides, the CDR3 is TGTGCCAGCAGCTGGACAGTCAATCAGCCCCAGCATTTT. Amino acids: CASSWTVNQPQHF.

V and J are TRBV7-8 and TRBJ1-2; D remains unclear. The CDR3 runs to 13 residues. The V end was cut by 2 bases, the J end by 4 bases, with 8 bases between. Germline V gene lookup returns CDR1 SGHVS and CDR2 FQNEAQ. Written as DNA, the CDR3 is TGTGCCAGCAGCTTATTTAAGGGCTATGGCTACACCTTC. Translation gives CASSLFKGYGYTF.

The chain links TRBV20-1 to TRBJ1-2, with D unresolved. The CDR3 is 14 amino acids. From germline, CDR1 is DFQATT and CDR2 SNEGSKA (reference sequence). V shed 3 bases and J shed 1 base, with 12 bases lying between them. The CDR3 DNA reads TGCAGTGCTAGTATGACGAGAATTAACTATGGCTACACCTTC. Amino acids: CSASMTRINYGYTF.

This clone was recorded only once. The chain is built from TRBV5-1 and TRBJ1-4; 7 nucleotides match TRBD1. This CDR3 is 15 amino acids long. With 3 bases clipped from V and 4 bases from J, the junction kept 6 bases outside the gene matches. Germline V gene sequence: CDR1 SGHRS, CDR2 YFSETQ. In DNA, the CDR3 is TGCGCCAGCAGCTCGAGACAGGGCGGTAATGAAAAACTGTTTTTT. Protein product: CASSSRQGGNEKLFF.

The CDR3 sequence: CASGARGGEETQYF. DNA for the CDR3: TGTGCCAGCGGCGCTCGCGGGGGGGAGGAGACCCAGTACTTC. This chain uses TRBV2 with TRBJ2-5, with 9 nucleotides matching TRBD2. Germline-derived CDR1 and CDR2 are SNHLY and FYNNEI. The CDR3 is made up of 14 amino acids. V shed 8 bases and J 5 bases; nucleotides not matched to a gene: 9.

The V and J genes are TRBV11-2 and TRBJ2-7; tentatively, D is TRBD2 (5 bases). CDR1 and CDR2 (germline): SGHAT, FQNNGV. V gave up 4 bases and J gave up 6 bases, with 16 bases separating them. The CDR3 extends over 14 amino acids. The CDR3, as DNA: TGTGCCAGCAGCTACCTCGGGGTGGCTTTCGAGCAGTACGTC. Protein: CASSYLGVAFEQYV.

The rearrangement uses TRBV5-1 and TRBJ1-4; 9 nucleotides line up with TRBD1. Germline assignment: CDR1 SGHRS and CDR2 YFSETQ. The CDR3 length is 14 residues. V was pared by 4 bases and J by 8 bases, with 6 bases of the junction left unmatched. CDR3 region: CASSLDRGEEKLFF. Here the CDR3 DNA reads TGCGCCAGCAGCCTCGACAGGGGGGAGGAAAAACTGTTTTTT.

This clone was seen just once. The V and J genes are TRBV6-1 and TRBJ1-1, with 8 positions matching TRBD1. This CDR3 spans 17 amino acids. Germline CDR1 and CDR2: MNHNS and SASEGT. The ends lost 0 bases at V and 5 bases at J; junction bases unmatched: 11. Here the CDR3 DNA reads TGTGCCAGCAGTGAAGCGCTTCGCGGCAGGGGGCTTACTGAAGCTTTCTTT. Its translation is CASSEALRGRGLTEAFF.

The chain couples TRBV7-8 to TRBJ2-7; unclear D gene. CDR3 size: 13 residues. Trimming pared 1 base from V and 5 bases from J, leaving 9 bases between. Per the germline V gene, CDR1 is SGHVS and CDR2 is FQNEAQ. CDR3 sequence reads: CASSLEVAHEQYV. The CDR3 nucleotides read TGTGCCAGCAGCTTAGAGGTCGCCCACGAGCAGTACGTC.

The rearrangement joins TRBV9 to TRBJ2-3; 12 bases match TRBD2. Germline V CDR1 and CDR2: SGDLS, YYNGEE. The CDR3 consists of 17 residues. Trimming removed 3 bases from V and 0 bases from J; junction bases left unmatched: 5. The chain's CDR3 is CASSARLAGVSTDTQYF. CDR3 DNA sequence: TGTGCCAGCAGCGCCAGACTAGCGGGGGTTAGCACAGATACGCAGTATTTT.

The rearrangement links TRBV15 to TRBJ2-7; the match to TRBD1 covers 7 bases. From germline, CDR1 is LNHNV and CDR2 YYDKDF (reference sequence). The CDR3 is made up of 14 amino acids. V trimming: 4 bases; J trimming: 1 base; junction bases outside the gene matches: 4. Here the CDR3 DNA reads TGTGCCACCAGCACAGGGGACAGTTCCTACGAGCAGTACGTC. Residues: CATSTGDSSYEQYV.

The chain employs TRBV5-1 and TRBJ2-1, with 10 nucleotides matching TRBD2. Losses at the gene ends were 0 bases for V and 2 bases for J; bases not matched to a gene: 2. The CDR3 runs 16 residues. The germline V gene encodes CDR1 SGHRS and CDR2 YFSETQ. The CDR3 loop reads CASSLASGGAYNEQFF. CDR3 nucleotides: TGCGCCAGCAGCTTGGCCAGCGGGGGGGCCTACAATGAGCAGTTCTTC.

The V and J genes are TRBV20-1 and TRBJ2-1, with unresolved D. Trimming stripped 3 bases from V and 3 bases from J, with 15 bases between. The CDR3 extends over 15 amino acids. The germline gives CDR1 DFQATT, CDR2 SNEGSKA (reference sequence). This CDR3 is CSASSVEDDYNEQFF. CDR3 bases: TGCAGTGCTAGTAGTGTTGAGGACGACTACAATGAGCAGTTCTTC.

CDR3 in DNA: TGTGCCAGTAGTCGGGACAGGGAGGAGACCCAGTACTTC. It encodes CASSRDREETQYF. The V call is TRBV19, the J call TRBJ2-5, with TRBD1 identical over 9 bases. V gave up 5 bases and J gave up 5 bases; unmatched junction bases: 3. The V gene's germline CDR1 is LNHDA and CDR2 SQIVND (reference sequence). The CDR3 is 13 residues long. Looking up the rest from reference TRBV19 and TRBJ2-5 gives the full variable domain: DGGITQSPKYLFRKEGQNVTLSCEQNLNHDAMYWYRQDPGQGLRLIYYSQIVNDFQKGDIAEGYSVSREKKESFPLTVTSAQKNPTAFYLCASSRDREETQYFGPGTRLLVL.

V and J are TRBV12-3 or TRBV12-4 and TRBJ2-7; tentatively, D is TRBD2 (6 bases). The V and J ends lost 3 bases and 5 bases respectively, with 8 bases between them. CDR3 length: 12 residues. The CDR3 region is CASSFWGDEQYF. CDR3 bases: TGTGCCAGCAGTTTCTGGGGGGACGAGCAGTACTTC.

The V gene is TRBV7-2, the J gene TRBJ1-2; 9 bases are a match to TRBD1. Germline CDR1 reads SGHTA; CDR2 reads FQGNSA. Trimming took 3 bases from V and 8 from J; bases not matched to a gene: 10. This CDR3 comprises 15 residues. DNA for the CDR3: TGTGCCAGCAGCTTGGACAGGGGACCTTCCGGGGGCTACACCTTC. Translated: CASSLDRGPSGGYTF.

Here the CDR3 reads CASSFVPGEVAQHF. As DNA, the CDR3 is TGTGCCAGCAGCTTTGTTCCAGGGGAAGTGGCCCAGCATTTT. The chain recombines TRBV5-5 with TRBJ1-5, with D tentatively TRBD1 (6 bases). This CDR3 has 14 amino acids. Trimming stripped 2 bases from V and 11 bases from J, with 17 bases between. Germline assignment: CDR1 SGHKS and CDR2 YYEKEE (reference sequence).

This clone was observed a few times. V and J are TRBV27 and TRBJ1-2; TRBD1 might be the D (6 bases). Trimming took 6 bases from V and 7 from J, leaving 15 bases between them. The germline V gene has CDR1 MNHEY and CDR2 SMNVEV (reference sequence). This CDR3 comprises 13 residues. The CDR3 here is CASRSGTRGGYTF. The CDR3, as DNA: TGTGCCAGCAGGTCCGGGACACGGGGTGGCTACACCTTC.

Here the CDR3 DNA reads TGTGCCAGCACCCTAAGAATTGGTCCCTCGTTCGAGCAGTACTTC. This sequence encodes CASTLRIGPSFEQYF. The chain recombines TRBV6-5 with TRBJ2-7, with D unresolved. From germline, CDR1 is MNHEY and CDR2 SVGAGI. Trimming removed 7 bases from V and 6 bases from J, with 22 bases in between. CDR3 length equals 15 residues.

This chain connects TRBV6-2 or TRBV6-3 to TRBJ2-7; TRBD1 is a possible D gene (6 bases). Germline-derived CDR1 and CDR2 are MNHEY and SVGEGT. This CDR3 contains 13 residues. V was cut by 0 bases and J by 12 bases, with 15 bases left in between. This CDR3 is CASSYSIEGTRYF. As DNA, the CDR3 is TGTGCCAGCAGTTACTCGATTGAAGGGACACGGTACTTC.

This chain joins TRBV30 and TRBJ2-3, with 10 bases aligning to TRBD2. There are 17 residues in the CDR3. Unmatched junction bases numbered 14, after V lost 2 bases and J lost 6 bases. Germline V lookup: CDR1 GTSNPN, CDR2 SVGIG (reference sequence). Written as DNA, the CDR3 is TGTGCCTGGAGTTTGGGCCTAGCGGGAGCTAGCGGGGATACGCAGTATTTT. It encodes CAWSLGLAGASGDTQYF.

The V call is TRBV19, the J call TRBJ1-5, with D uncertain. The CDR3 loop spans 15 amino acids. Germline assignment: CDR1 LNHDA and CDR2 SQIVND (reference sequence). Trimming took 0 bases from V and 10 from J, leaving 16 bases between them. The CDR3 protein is CASSIDPRPPGPQHF. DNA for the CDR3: TGTGCCAGTAGTATAGATCCTCGACCGCCAGGCCCCCAGCATTTT.

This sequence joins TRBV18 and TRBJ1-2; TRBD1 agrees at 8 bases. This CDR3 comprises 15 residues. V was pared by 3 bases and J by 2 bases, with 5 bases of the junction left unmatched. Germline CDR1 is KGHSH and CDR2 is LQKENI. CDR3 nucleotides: TGTGCCAGCTCACCTGTAACAGGGGGGAACTATGGCTACACCTTC. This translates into CASSPVTGGNYGYTF.

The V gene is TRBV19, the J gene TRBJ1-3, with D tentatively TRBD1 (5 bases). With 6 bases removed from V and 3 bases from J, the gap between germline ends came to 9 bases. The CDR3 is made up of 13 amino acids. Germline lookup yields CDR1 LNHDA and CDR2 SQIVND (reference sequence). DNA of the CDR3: TGTGCCAGTAGCCCGACAGATGGAAACACCATATATTTT. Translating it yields CASSPTDGNTIYF.

The CDR3 region has the DNA TGTGCCAGCAGCTCTCAGGGACAGGAATACAATGAGCAGTTCTTC. Translated: CASSSQGQEYNEQFF. The chain carries TRBV11-3 and TRBJ2-1; TRBD1 agrees at 8 bases. Germline trimming cut 4 bases from V and 4 bases from J; bases unmatched to any gene: 6. This CDR3 comprises 15 residues. The germline gives CDR1 SGHNT, CDR2 YENEEA.

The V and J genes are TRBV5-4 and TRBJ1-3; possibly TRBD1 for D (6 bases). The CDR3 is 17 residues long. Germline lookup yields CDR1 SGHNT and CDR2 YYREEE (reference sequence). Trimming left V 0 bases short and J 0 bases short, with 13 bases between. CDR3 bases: TGTGCCAGCAGCTTGGACAGGGAGGCCAACTCTGGAAACACCATATATTTT. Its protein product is CASSLDREANSGNTIYF. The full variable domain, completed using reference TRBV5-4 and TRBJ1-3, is ETGVTQSPTHLIKTRGQQVTLRCSSQSGHNTVSWYQQALGQGPQFIFQYYREEENGRGNFPPRFSGLQFPNYSSELNVNALELDDSALYLCASSLDREANSGNTIYFGEGSWLTVV.